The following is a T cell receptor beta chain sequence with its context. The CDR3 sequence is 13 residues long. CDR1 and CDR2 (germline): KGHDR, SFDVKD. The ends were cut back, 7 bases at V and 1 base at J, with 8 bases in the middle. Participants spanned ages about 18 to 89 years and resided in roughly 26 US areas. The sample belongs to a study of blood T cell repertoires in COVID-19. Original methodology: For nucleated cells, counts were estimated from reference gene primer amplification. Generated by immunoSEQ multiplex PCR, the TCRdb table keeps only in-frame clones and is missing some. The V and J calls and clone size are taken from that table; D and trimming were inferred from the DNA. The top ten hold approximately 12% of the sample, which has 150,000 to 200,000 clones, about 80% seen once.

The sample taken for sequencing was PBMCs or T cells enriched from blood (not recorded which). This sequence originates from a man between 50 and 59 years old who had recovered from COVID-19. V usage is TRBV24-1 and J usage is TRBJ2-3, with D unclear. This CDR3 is CATRAHGTDTQYF. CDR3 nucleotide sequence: TGTGCCACCAGGGCCCACGGCACAGATACGCAGTATTTT.